This is a list of T cell receptor beta chains from one sample in a study of T-cell memory formation after mild COVID-19. In TCRdb, the 5' RACE reads were re-called with MiXCR into one record per CDR3 protein. This table holds over 250,000 distinct CDR3 sequences, approximately 15% found once. Input material: PBMCs or a T cell subset sorted from them (not recorded which). These receptors were obtained from a man younger than 30 who had mild COVID-19 (a few samples of this study predate the infection). Cell type and time point are not known. CDR3s include the opening cysteine and the closing phenylalanine or tryptophan. A D gene is named only where the DNA matches it firmly. Size values are once, few and many counts, or a class for expanded clones, and some rows have none.

j_call: TRBJ1-5; d_call: -; clone_size: few; v_call: TRBV6-2/TRBV6-3; cdr3_nt: TGTGCCAGCAGTTTCTATGGGGATAGCAATCAGCCCCAGCATTTT; cdr3_aa: CASSFYGDSNQPQHF
j_call: TRBJ2-2; d_call: TRBD1; clone_size: many; v_call: TRBV7-2; cdr3_nt: TGTGCCAGCAGCCGCGGACAGGGGGAATCCGGGGAGCTGTTTTTT; cdr3_aa: CASSRGQGESGELFF
j_call: TRBJ2-1; d_call: TRBD1; clone_size: -; v_call: TRBV27; cdr3_nt: TGTGCCACGACCCGGACAGGGACCTACAATGAGCAGTTCTTC; cdr3_aa: CATTRTGTYNEQFF
j_call: TRBJ2-3; d_call: -; clone_size: many; v_call: TRBV19; cdr3_nt: TGTGCCAGTAGTATTCCAGGGAGAGATACGCAGTATTTT; cdr3_aa: CASSIPGRDTQYF
j_call: TRBJ1-2; d_call: -; clone_size: -; v_call: TRBV2; cdr3_nt: TGTGCCAGCACCCCCGAAGGGGTATGGACGACGACTATGAGAGGCTACACCTTC; cdr3_aa: CASTPEGVWTTTMRGYTF
j_call: TRBJ2-5; d_call: TRBD1; clone_size: -; v_call: TRBV20-1; cdr3_nt: TGCAGTGCTACCCGGACAGGGCTTGAGACCCAGTACTTC; cdr3_aa: CSATRTGLETQYF
j_call: TRBJ2-5; d_call: -; clone_size: few; v_call: TRBV6-2/TRBV6-3; cdr3_nt: TGTGCCAGCGGCGACGTGGAGACCCAGTACTTC; cdr3_aa: CASGDVETQYF
j_call: TRBJ2-1; d_call: TRBD1; clone_size: many; v_call: TRBV20-1; cdr3_nt: TGCAGTGCTTCCCCATCAAGGACAGGGCAGTTCTTC; cdr3_aa: CSASPSRTGQFF
j_call: TRBJ2-2; d_call: TRBD1; clone_size: -; v_call: TRBV29-1; cdr3_nt: TGCAGCGTTGAATTAGGGGACAGCCAGATCCTCGCGAACACCGGGGAGCTGTTTTTT; cdr3_aa: CSVELGDSQILANTGELFF
j_call: TRBJ2-1; d_call: -; clone_size: -; v_call: TRBV24-1; cdr3_nt: TGTGCCACCAGTGATTTTGGTGGGGGGAACAATGAGCAGTTCTTC; cdr3_aa: CATSDFGGGNNEQFF
j_call: TRBJ2-2; d_call: -; clone_size: few; v_call: TRBV5-1; cdr3_nt: TGCGCCAGCAGCTCTCCGTTAGGGGGGAACACCGGGGAGCTGTTTTTT; cdr3_aa: CASSSPLGGNTGELFF
j_call: TRBJ2-2; d_call: -; clone_size: -; v_call: TRBV6-5; cdr3_nt: TGTGCCAGCAGTTACTCGGGGGCCCGGGAGCTGTTTTTT; cdr3_aa: CASSYSGARELFF
j_call: TRBJ2-1; d_call: TRBD1; clone_size: few; v_call: TRBV5-1; cdr3_nt: TGCGCCAGCAGCGCCCGGGACAGATTCTCCTACAATGAGCAGTTCTTC; cdr3_aa: CASSARDRFSYNEQFF
j_call: TRBJ2-5; d_call: -; clone_size: few; v_call: TRBV7-6; cdr3_nt: TGTGCCAGCAGCTTAGAACAGACGGAGACCCAGTACTTC; cdr3_aa: CASSLEQTETQYF
j_call: TRBJ2-3; d_call: TRBD1; clone_size: -; v_call: TRBV7-2; cdr3_nt: TGTGCCAGCAGCCGATACAGGGGGCTTGTCACAGATACGCAGTATTTT; cdr3_aa: CASSRYRGLVTDTQYF
j_call: TRBJ2-3; d_call: -; clone_size: few; v_call: TRBV9; cdr3_nt: TGTGCCAGCAGCGGGAATCCGGATACGCAGTATTTT; cdr3_aa: CASSGNPDTQYF
j_call: TRBJ2-2; d_call: -; clone_size: few; v_call: TRBV10-3; cdr3_nt: TGTGCCATCAGCTTCGGTGCCGGGGAGCTGTTTTTT; cdr3_aa: CAISFGAGELFF
j_call: TRBJ2-2; d_call: TRBD2; clone_size: few; v_call: TRBV4-2; cdr3_nt: TGTGCCAGCAGCCAGGGCCCTAGCGGGGACACCGGGGAGCTGTTTTTT; cdr3_aa: CASSQGPSGDTGELFF
j_call: TRBJ1-2; d_call: -; clone_size: -; v_call: TRBV4-3; cdr3_nt: TGCGCCAGCAGCCAAAAGGGGCTCTACGGCTACACCTTC; cdr3_aa: CASSQKGLYGYTF
j_call: TRBJ2-7; d_call: -; clone_size: -; v_call: TRBV29-1; cdr3_nt: TGCAGCGCAAGGTGGTCGGGGAGCTACGAGCAGTACTTC; cdr3_aa: CSARWSGSYEQYF
j_call: TRBJ2-7; d_call: TRBD2; clone_size: few; v_call: TRBV4-3; cdr3_nt: TGCGCCAGCAGCCAGGACCCGGGACTAGCCTACGAGCAGTACTTC; cdr3_aa: CASSQDPGLAYEQYF
j_call: TRBJ2-1; d_call: TRBD2; clone_size: few; v_call: TRBV6-1; cdr3_nt: TGTGCCAGCAGTGATAGCGGGGGGGCCAATGAGCAGTTCTTC; cdr3_aa: CASSDSGGANEQFF
j_call: TRBJ1-2; d_call: -; clone_size: -; v_call: TRBV20-1; cdr3_nt: TGCAGTGCTAGGCTACAGAACTATGGCTACACCTTC; cdr3_aa: CSARLQNYGYTF
j_call: TRBJ2-1; d_call: TRBD1; clone_size: few; v_call: TRBV2; cdr3_nt: TGTGCCATCCGGGACAGGGACGTAGGTGAGCAGTTCTTC; cdr3_aa: CAIRDRDVGEQFF
j_call: TRBJ2-3; d_call: TRBD2; clone_size: -; v_call: TRBV25-1; cdr3_nt: TGTGCCAGCAGTGAACCTCTTAGCGGGGGGGCCCGGGATACGCAGTATTTT; cdr3_aa: CASSEPLSGGARDTQYF
j_call: TRBJ2-2; d_call: -; clone_size: few; v_call: TRBV15; cdr3_nt: TGTGCCACCAGCAGAGATACTCCAGGGTCCGGGGAGCTGTTTTTT; cdr3_aa: CATSRDTPGSGELFF